This T cell receptor beta chain was documented in a study of neurological immune-mediated disorders. Study-wide results and limits: Levels of TCR clonal expansion peaked in HTLV-1-associated myelopathy and reached their lowest in multiple sclerosis, under those of healthy controls.

The cDNA came from 5'RACE with 10-nucleotide random UMIs. Using its own MiXCR run on the 5' RACE reads, TCRdb lists one record per CDR3 protein. The profile shows tens of thousands of distinct CDR3 sequences, approximately 13% of them singletons. CDR1 is SGHRS, CDR2 YFSETQ, per germline. There are 14 residues in the CDR3. With 4 bases removed from V and 1 base from J, the gap between germline ends came to 11 bases. At least ten counts were recorded for this clonotype. Antigen unknown. Sequencing was carried out using PBMCs. The chain has TRBV5-1 and TRBJ2-5; D is tentatively TRBD1 or TRBD2 (6 bases each). The receptor was derived from a woman aged 55-70 years with HTLV-1-associated myelopathy (HAM/TSP). CDR3 residues: CASSASGAQETQYF. The CDR3 DNA reads TGCGCCAGCAGCGCCTCGGGGGCCCAAGAGACCCAGTACTTC.